A single sample gave rise to the 9 T cell receptor beta chains below, sequenced in a study of Graves' ophthalmopathy and Graves' hyperthyroidism. The authors amplified TCR beta CDR3 regions, and they did so from RNA transcripts for repertoire sequencing. HTBI-primed first-round RT-PCR preceded second-round multiplex PCR. TCRdb independently ran MiXCR on the multiplex PCR reads; one entry per CDR3 protein. The sample has about 57,000 distinct CDR3 sequences, roughly 47% seen once. The sequenced material came from peripheral blood. The receptors here all came from an adult woman with Graves' ophthalmopathy.

There are many counts of this clonotype. The chain has TRBV19 and TRBJ1-5, with D uncertain. The CDR3 runs to 12 residues. Germline CDR1 LNHDA, CDR2 SQIVND (reference sequence). V was pared by 6 bases and J by 11 bases, with 14 bases between. As DNA, the CDR3 is TGTGCCAGTAGCCAGTCGAGAGGAGCCCAGCATTTT. Translating it yields CASSQSRGAQHF.

As for this clonotype: One end of the junction varies from germline; a read error may be responsible. The chain employs TRBV7-3 and TRBJ2-3; maybe TRBD1 (7 bases). Germline loops: CDR1 SGHTA, CDR2 FQGTGA. CDR3 size: 18 residues. The CDR3 bases are TGTGCCAGCAGCTTAACCAGGGGGGACTTGAATAGCACAGATACGCAATATTTT. Translation: CASSLTRGDLNSTDTQYF. Full variable domain (missing parts from reference TRBV7-3 and TRBJ2-3): GAGVSQTPSNKVTEKGKYVELRCDPISGHTALYWYRQSLGQGPEFLIYFQGTGAADDSGLPNDRFFAVRPEGSVSTLKIQRTERGDSAVYLCASSLTRGDLNSTDTQYFGPGTRLTVL.

The J gene is TRBJ2-1, the V gene TRBV20-1; D call uncertain. The V end was cut by 5 bases, the J end by 12 bases, with 23 bases between. CDR1 DFQATT and CDR2 SNEGSKA come from the germline V gene (reference sequence). This CDR3 has 14 residues. CDR3 DNA sequence: TGCAGTGCTCCACGACCCGGCGGTGGAGATACGCAGTTCTTC. Protein sequence: CSAPRPGGGDTQFF.

In its sample, this clonotype was seen many times. The rearrangement joins TRBV20-1 to TRBJ1-6; D remains unclear. The CDR3 consists of 14 residues. The V end lost 1 base, the J end lost 11 bases, and 15 bases lay between the germline ends. The germline CDR1 and CDR2 sequences are DFQATT and SNEGSKA (reference sequence). The CDR3 region is CSARAPGRATPLHF. The CDR3 DNA reads as TGCAGTGCTAGAGCCCCCGGGAGGGCTACACCCCTCCACTTT.

This clonotype was detected ten times or more. This chain uses TRBV19 with TRBJ1-5; no clear D gene. This CDR3 has 20 amino acids. V was pared by 4 bases and J by 0 bases, with 25 bases between. The germline CDR1 and CDR2 sequences are LNHDA and SQIVND (reference sequence). The CDR3 DNA follows: TGTGCCAGTAGTACGTACAGATTTCCTGAGAAAATCAATAGCAATCAGCCCCAGCATTTT. It encodes CASSTYRFPEKINSNQPQHF.

This clonotype was counted many times. The chain uses TRBV6-2 or TRBV6-3 and TRBJ2-6; D perhaps matches TRBD1 (6 bases). The V end lost 4 bases, the J end lost 0 bases, and 7 bases lay between the germline ends. This CDR3 region has 15 residues. The germline V gene has CDR1 MNHEY and CDR2 SVGEGT. The CDR3 spells CASSWDNSGANVLTF. As DNA, the CDR3 is TGTGCCAGCAGTTGGGACAACTCTGGGGCCAACGTCCTGACTTTC.

The rearrangement uses TRBV7-2 and TRBJ2-6; TRBD2 aligns across 15 bases. Germline V gene data show CDR1 as SGHTA and CDR2 as FQGNSA. With V trimmed by 5 bases and J by 4 bases, 6 bases remained unmatched. The CDR3 contains 18 residues. The CDR3 protein is CASSTRTSGRAGANVLTF. The CDR3 DNA follows: TGTGCCAGCAGCACCCGGACTAGCGGGAGGGCAGGGGCCAACGTCCTGACTTTC.

This sequence joins TRBV19 and TRBJ1-2; 8 bases agree with TRBD1. Germline V gene data show CDR1 as LNHDA and CDR2 as SQIVND (reference sequence). This CDR3 has 15 amino acids. After removal of 7 bases from V and 7 bases from J, the junction contained 14 bases not matched to a gene. CDR3: CASKLTGAQGIGYTF. CDR3 DNA: TGTGCCAGTAAGTTGACAGGGGCGCAAGGGATTGGCTACACCTTC.

This clonotype was seen ten or more times. The V gene is TRBV11-2, the J gene TRBJ2-1, with D tentatively TRBD1 or TRBD2 (5 bases each). Trimming stripped 4 bases from V and 9 bases from J, with 19 bases between. Germline V lookup: CDR1 SGHAT, CDR2 FQNNGV. The CDR3 totals 15 residues. The chain's CDR3 is CASSSGTHSIAEQFF. As DNA, the CDR3 is TGTGCCAGCAGCTCGGGGACCCATAGTATCGCTGAGCAGTTCTTC.